The rows below give T cell receptor beta chains drawn from one sample of a study of regulatory T cells in long-lasting Graves disease. TCRdb itself ran the multiplex PCR reads through MiXCR, one entry per CDR3 protein. The sample lists 500,000 or so distinct CDR3 sequences; around 15% were seen once. These data also featured in a second study, about T cells in Graves' hyperthyroidism and ophthalmopathy.

The sample was peripheral blood mononuclear cells (PBMCs), taken at new diagnosis, from a patient treated with antithyroid drugs. Receptor source: a man aged 40-55 years with Graves disease. CDR3s include the opening cysteine and the closing phenylalanine or tryptophan. A D gene is named only where the DNA matches it firmly. The size of a clone is reported for some rows only, either as once, few or many, or as a class for expanded clones.

clone_size | j_call | d_call | v_call | cdr3_length | cdr3_nt | cdr3_aa
few | TRBJ2-5 | TRBD1 | TRBV28 | 14 | TGTGCCAGCAACTCACAGGGGGCGAGAGAGACCCAGTACTTC | CASNSQGARETQYF
few | TRBJ2-5 | . | TRBV30 | 14 | TGTGCCTGGAGTGCCCCCCGAGTTATGGAGACCCAGTACTTC | CAWSAPRVMETQYF
many | TRBJ1-6 | TRBD1 | TRBV6-1 | 14 | TGTGCCAGCAGTCTACAGGGGGCAGGATCACCCCTCCACTTT | CASSLQGAGSPLHF
many | TRBJ2-7 | TRBD2 | TRBV12-3/TRBV12-4 | 14 | TGTGCCAGCCGGACTAGCGGGAGAAGCTACGAGCAGTACTTC | CASRTSGRSYEQYF
many | TRBJ2-1 | TRBD1 | TRBV20-1 | 12 | TGCAGTGCAACCCGACAGGGAGATGAGCAGTTCTTC | CSATRQGDEQFF
many | TRBJ2-1 | . | TRBV28 | 16 | TGTGCCAGCACACAATGGAAGGGGGTGGGGGGCAATGAGCAGTTCTTC | CASTQWKGVGGNEQFF
many | TRBJ2-2 | . | TRBV7-3 | 16 | TGTGCCAGCAGCTTAACGTTACAAGTTAACACCGGGGAGCTGTTTTTT | CASSLTLQVNTGELFF
many | TRBJ1-1 | TRBD1 | TRBV18 | 15 | TGTGCCAGCTCACGAGACAGGGTCGGAACCACTGAAGCTTTCTTT | CASSRDRVGTTEAFF
few | TRBJ1-5 | . | TRBV12-3/TRBV12-4 | 15 | TGTGCCAGCAGTTTCTCATTGTGGGGAAGTCAGCCCCAGCATTTT | CASSFSLWGSQPQHF
many | TRBJ2-7 | . | TRBV19 | 15 | TGTGCCAGTAGTCTCCTCCCGGGTTCGACCTACGAGCAGTACTTC | CASSLLPGSTYEQYF
many | TRBJ1-5 | TRBD1 | TRBV11-2 | 16 | TGTGCCAGCAGCCCTTGGGACAGGGCATTTGTTAAGCCCCAGCATTTT | CASSPWDRAFVKPQHF
few | TRBJ2-2 | TRBD1 | TRBV7-9 | 16 | TGTGCCAGCAGCCCAACGGGGGACAGGGGCACCGGGGAGCTGTTTTTT | CASSPTGDRGTGELFF
. | TRBJ2-3 | . | TRBV4-1 | 16 | TGCGCCAGCAGCCAAGGACGGGGACAAGCCACAGATACGCAGTATTTT | CASSQGRGQATDTQYF
few | TRBJ2-5 | TRBD1 | TRBV30 | 14 | TGTGCCTGGAGCCCAGGACAGGGCAAAGAGACCCAGTACTTC | CAWSPGQGKETQYF
many | TRBJ1-4 | . | TRBV28 | 15 | TGTGCCAGCAGGGGGCTGGGGGGAACTAATGAAAAACTGTTTTTT | CASRGLGGTNEKLFF
many | TRBJ2-1 | . | TRBV28 | 14 | TGTGCGGCGTCTGGGAGCGGAACCTTAAATGAGCAGTTCTTC | CAASGSGTLNEQFF
many | TRBJ2-7 | TRBD1 | TRBV12-3/TRBV12-4 | 13 | TGTGCCAGCAGGAGACAGGGGGCAAGGAAGCAGTACTTC | CASRRQGARKQYF
. | TRBJ2-1 | TRBD2 | TRBV19 | 16 | TGTGCCAGTACTCCTAATCGGGCTAGCGGGAGTTATGAGCAGTTCTTC | CASTPNRASGSYEQFF
many | TRBJ2-5 | . | TRBV7-2 | 14 | TGTGCCAGCAGCTCCGGGACATTCCAAGAGACCCAGTACTTC | CASSSGTFQETQYF
. | TRBJ1-4 | TRBD1 | TRBV24-1 | 12 | TGTGCCAGCGGAGACAGGGTCGGCAAACTGTTTTTT | CASGDRVGKLFF
many | TRBJ2-1 | . | TRBV5-5 | 13 | TGTGCCAGCAGCAGCCTGGACTTTACTGAGCAGTTCTTC | CASSSLDFTEQFF
many | TRBJ2-7 | TRBD1 | TRBV6-1 | 14 | TGTGCCAGCAGCTGGACAGGGCGGAACTACGAGCAGTACTTC | CASSWTGRNYEQYF
many | TRBJ2-1 | TRBD2 | TRBV5-1 | 16 | TGCGCCAGCAGCTTGTCCGCTAGCGGGAGGGCCCATGAGCAGTTCTTC | CASSLSASGRAHEQFF
many | TRBJ2-7 | . | TRBV2 | 15 | TGTGCCAGCAGTGAATGGACAGAGAGCTCCTACGAGCAGTACTTC | CASSEWTESSYEQYF
many | TRBJ1-2 | . | TRBV14 | 14 | TGTGCCAGCAGCCAAGATCAGGTCCCCAGGGGCTACACCTTC | CASSQDQVPRGYTF
many | TRBJ2-7 | TRBD2 | TRBV6-1 | 15 | TGTGCCAGCAGTCCGGGACTAGCGGGAGCGGTCGAGCAGTACTTC | CASSPGLAGAVEQYF
few | TRBJ1-4 | . | TRBV12-3/TRBV12-4 | 15 | TGTGCCAGCAGTTTTTTTGACGGGGGACGGGAAAAACTGTTTTTT | CASSFFDGGREKLFF
many | TRBJ1-1 | . | TRBV28 | 15 | TGTGCCAGCAGTTTATTTGGACAGTCGAACACTGAAGCTTTCTTT | CASSLFGQSNTEAFF
few | TRBJ2-5 | . | TRBV4-1 | 17 | TGCGCCAGCAGCCAAGAAGGAACAGGACAAAGCCAAGAGACCCAGTACTTC | CASSQEGTGQSQETQYF